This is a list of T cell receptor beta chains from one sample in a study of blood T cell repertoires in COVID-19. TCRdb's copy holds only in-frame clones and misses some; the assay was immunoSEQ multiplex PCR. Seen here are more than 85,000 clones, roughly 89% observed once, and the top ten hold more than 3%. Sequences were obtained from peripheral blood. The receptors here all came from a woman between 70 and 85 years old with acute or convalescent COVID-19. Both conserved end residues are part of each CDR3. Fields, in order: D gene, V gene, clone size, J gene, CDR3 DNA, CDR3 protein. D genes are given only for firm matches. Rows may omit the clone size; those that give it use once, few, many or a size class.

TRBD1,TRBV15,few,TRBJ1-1,TGTGCCACCAGCCGCCGACAGGGGGCGGGCACTGAAGCTTTCTTT,CATSRRQGAGTEAFF
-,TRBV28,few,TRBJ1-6,TGTGCCAGCAGCTTATACCCCTCACAGGGAAACTCACCCCTCCACTTT,CASSLYPSQGNSPLHF
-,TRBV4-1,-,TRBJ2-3,TGCGCCAGCAGCCTTCGAACGGGAGAGTCCACAGATACGCAGTATTTT,CASSLRTGESTDTQYF
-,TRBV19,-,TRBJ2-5,TGTGCCAGTAGCAACAGGGCAAAAGAGACCCAGTACTTC,CASSNRAKETQYF
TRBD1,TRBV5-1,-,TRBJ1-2,TGCGCCAGCAGCTTCGGACAGGGGGCGCCTGGCTACACCTTC,CASSFGQGAPGYTF
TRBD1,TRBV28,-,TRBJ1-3,TGTGCCAGCAGTTTAGCTGGGACAGGCCGAAACACCATATATTTT,CASSLAGTGRNTIYF
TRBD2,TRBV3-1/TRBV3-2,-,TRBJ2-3,TGTGCCAGCAGCCAAGGCCTAGCGGAATATTTT,CASSQGLAEYF
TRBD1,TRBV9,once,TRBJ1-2,TGTGCCAGCAGCGTTGGGGGCGGACAGGGAGATCTGGGCTATGGCTACACCTTC,CASSVGGGQGDLGYGYTF
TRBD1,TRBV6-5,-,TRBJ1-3,TGTGCCAGCAATTCCCGGGACAGTGGAAACACCATATATTTT,CASNSRDSGNTIYF
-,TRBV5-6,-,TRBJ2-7,TGTGCCAGCAGCCAAACAGTGAAGACCTACGAGCAGTACTTC,CASSQTVKTYEQYF
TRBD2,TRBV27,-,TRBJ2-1,TGTGCCAGCAGTGCAAAGCGGGGGGTCCTCCCTGAGCAGTTCTTC,CASSAKRGVLPEQFF
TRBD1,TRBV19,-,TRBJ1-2,TGTGCCAGTATCTTCAAGACAGGGGCGAACTATGGCTACACCTTC,CASIFKTGANYGYTF
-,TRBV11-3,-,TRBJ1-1,TGTGCCAGCAGCTTAACAGGGAACACTGAAGCTTTCTTT,CASSLTGNTEAFF
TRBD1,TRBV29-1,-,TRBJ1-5,TGCAGCGCACAGGGGAGCAATCAGCCCCAGCATTTT,CSAQGSNQPQHF
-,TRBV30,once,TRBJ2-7,TGTGCCTGGAGTTGGAGCTCCTACGAGCAGTACTTC,CAWSWSSYEQYF
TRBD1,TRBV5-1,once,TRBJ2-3,TGCGCCAGCAGCCCCCAAGGACAGGTTACAGATACGCAGTATTTT,CASSPQGQVTDTQYF
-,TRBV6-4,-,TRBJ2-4,TGTGCCAGCACAGGCGCCGTGATAGCCAAAAACATTCAGTACTTC,CASTGAVIAKNIQYF
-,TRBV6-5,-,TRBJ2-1,TGTGCCAGCAAATCAACGGGAGTCCTTTACAATGAGCAGTTCTTC,CASKSTGVLYNEQFF
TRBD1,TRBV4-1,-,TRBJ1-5,TGCGCCAGCAGACCAGACAGGGCCAATCAGCCCCAGCATTTT,CASRPDRANQPQHF
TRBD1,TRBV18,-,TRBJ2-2,TGTGCCAGCTCACCAGCCGGGACAGGGGGTATGAACACCGGGGAGCTGTTTTTT,CASSPAGTGGMNTGELFF
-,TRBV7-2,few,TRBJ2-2,TGTGCCAGCAGCTCCTCGAGGAGGGGAGCGAACACCGGGGAGCTGTTTTTT,CASSSSRRGANTGELFF
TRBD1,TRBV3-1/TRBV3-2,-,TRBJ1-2,TGTGCCAGCAGCCAATTGACAGGGGGAAGAGGCTACACCTTC,CASSQLTGGRGYTF
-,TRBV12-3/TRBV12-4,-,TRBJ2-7,TGTGCCAGCAGCTTCTACGGGATTGGCGAGCAGTACTTC,CASSFYGIGEQYF
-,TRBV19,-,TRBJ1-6,TGTGCCAGTAGTACCAGCGGTCTCCGGGGGGGCTCACCCCTCCACTTT,CASSTSGLRGGSPLHF
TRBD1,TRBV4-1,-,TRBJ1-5,TGCGCCAGCAGCCTTCGGACAGGGATAAATCAGCCCCAGCATTTT,CASSLRTGINQPQHF
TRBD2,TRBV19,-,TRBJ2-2,TGTGCCAGTAGCGGAATAGCGGGGGTGAGGACCGGGGAGCTGTTTTTT,CASSGIAGVRTGELFF
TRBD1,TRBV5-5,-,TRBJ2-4,TGTGCCAGCAGCGTGGGACAGCTAAACATTCAGTACTTC,CASSVGQLNIQYF
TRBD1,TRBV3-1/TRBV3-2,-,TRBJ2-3,TGTGCCAGCAGCCACCGGACAGGGGTTGGGTCAGATACGCAGTATTTT,CASSHRTGVGSDTQYF
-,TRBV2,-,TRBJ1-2,TGTGCCAGCAGTGAAAACATTCCTGGCTACACCTTC,CASSENIPGYTF
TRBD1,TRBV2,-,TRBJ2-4,TGTGCCAGCAGCCCGGGGACAGGGACGATAGCCAAAAACATTCAGTACTTC,CASSPGTGTIAKNIQYF
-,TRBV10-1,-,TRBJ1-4,TGCGCCAGCAGGTACAGGGTCGAAAAACTGTTTTTT,CASRYRVEKLFF
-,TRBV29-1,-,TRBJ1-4,TGCAGCGTTGAAGTGGCTGAAAAACTGTTTTTT,CSVEVAEKLFF
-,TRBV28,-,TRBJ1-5,TGTGCCAGCAGTCCTACCTCGATTAGCAATCAGCCCCAGCATTTT,CASSPTSISNQPQHF
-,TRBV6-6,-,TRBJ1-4,TGTGCCAGCAGTTACACAACAACTAATGAAAAACTGTTTTTT,CASSYTTTNEKLFF
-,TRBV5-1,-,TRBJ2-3,TGCGCCAGCAGCTTGTTACGGGAGTATCAAGATACGCAGTATTTT,CASSLLREYQDTQYF
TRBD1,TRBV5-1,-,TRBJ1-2,TGCGCCAGCAGCGCAGACAGGGGGGGCTATGGCTACACCTTC,CASSADRGGYGYTF
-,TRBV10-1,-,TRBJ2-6,TGCGCCAGCTCAATCTCTGGGGCCAACGTCCTGACTTTC,CASSISGANVLTF
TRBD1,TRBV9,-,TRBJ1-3,TGTGCCAGCAGCGTAGAGACAGGGGGCGCGAGTAGAAACACCATATATTTT,CASSVETGGASRNTIYF
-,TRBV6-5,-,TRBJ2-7,TGTGCCGCCGGGGGTATCTACGAGCAGTACTTC,CAAGGIYEQYF
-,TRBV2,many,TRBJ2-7,TGTGCCAGCAGTGTGGAGGGCTACGAGCAGTACTTC,CASSVEGYEQYF
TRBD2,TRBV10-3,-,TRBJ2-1,TGTGCCATCGCCCGTCGGGGGGAGGGGCCTTCCTACAATGAGCAGTTCTTC,CAIARRGEGPSYNEQFF
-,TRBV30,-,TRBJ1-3,TGTGCCTGGAGTGTACAGGGATTCTCGCCTAGCCATGGAAACACCATATATTTT,CAWSVQGFSPSHGNTIYF
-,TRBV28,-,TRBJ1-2,TGTGCCAGCAGTTTGCTGGGGCCGGCAAACTATGGCTACACCTTC,CASSLLGPANYGYTF
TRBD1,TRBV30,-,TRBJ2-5,TGTGCCTGGAGTGTAAGGACAGGGGTTGAGACCCAGTACTTC,CAWSVRTGVETQYF
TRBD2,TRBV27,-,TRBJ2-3,TGTGCCAGCAGTTTAGGAGCGGGAGGGAGGGGGAGGACGCAGTATTTT,CASSLGAGGRGRTQYF
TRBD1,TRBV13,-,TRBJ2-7,TGTGCCAGCCGGGGACAGGTTGGAGGGGAGCAGTACTTC,CASRGQVGGEQYF
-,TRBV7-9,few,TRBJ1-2,TGTGCCAGCAGCTTAGTTGAGGTTAACTATGGCTACACCTTC,CASSLVEVNYGYTF